This paragraph reports one T cell receptor beta chain. The data derive from a study of radiotherapy plus CTLA-4 blockade in lung cancer. Study as a whole: Objective responses occurred in 15% to 20% of patients; 25% to 40% had disease control.

This CDR3 is built from 15 residues. V was pared by 5 bases and J by 3 bases, with 3 bases of the junction left unmatched. Germline loops: CDR1 SGHTA, CDR2 FQGNSA. The table came from immunoSEQ multiplex PCR; TCRdb's copy has only in-frame clones and leaves some out. The data contain 30,000 to 40,000 clones, about four fifths of them singletons. The sequence was obtained from a human donor with non-small cell lung cancer that progressed on radiotherapy plus ipilimumab. Sequencing used peripheral blood, obtained from a patient treated with radiotherapy plus ipilimumab. The gene calls are TRBV7-2 and TRBJ2-1; 11 nucleotides line up with TRBD2. DNA of the CDR3: TGTGCCAGCAGCCCGGGACTAGCGGACTACAATGAGCAGTTCTTC. Residues: CASSPGLADYNEQFF.